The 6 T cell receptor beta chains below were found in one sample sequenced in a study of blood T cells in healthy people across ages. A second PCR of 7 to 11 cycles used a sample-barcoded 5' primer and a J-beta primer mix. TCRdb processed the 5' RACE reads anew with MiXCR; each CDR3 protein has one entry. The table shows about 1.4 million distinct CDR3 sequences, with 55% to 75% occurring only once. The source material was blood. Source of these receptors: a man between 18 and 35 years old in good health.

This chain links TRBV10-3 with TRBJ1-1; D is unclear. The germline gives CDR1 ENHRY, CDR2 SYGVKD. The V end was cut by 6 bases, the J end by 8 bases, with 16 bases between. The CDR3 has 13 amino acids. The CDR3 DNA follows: TGTGCCATCAGCACGGACCGAGTTCGAGAAGCTTTCTTT. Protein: CAISTDRVREAFF.

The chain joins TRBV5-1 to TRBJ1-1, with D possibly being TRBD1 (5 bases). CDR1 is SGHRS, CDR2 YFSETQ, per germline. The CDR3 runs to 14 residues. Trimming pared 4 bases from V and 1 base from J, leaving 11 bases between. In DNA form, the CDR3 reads TGCGCCAGCAGCCCTTCCGGGACGAACACTGAAGCTTTCTTT. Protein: CASSPSGTNTEAFF.

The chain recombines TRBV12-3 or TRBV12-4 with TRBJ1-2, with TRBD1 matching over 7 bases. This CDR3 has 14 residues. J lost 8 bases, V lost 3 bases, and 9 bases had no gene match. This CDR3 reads CASSLSGQRTGYTF. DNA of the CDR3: TGTGCCAGCAGTTTGTCGGGACAGCGAACCGGCTACACCTTC.

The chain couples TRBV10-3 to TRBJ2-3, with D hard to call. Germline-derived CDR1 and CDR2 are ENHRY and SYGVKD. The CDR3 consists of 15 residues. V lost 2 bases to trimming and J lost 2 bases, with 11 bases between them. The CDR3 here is CAISEPESTTDTQYF. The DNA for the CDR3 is TGTGCCATCAGTGAGCCGGAGTCAACCACAGATACGCAGTATTTT.

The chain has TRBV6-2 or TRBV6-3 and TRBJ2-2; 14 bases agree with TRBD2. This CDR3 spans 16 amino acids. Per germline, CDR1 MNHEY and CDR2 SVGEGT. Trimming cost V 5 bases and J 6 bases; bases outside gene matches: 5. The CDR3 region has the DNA TGTGCCAGCAGTGACCGACTAGCGGGAGGGGCCGGGGAGCTGTTTTTT. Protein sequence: CASSDRLAGGAGELFF.

The CDR3, as DNA: TGTGCCAGCAGCGGGTGGGGACAGACCAAAAACATTCAGTACTTC. It is translated as CASSGWGQTKNIQYF. This chain uses TRBV3-1 with TRBJ2-4; 7 positions match TRBD1. V lost 5 bases and J lost 2; bases outside the gene matches: 6. The CDR3 extends over 15 amino acids. Germline CDR1 LGHDT, CDR2 YNNKEL (reference sequence).